The 24 T cell receptor beta chains below all came from one sample that was sequenced in a study of CD8+ T cells in alopecia areata. Isolated RNA was reverse transcribed into cDNA used as the sequencing template. Here immunoSEQ multiplex PCR was the method, and the copy in TCRdb shows in-frame clones only, minus some. The sample includes about 180,000 clones, approximately 55% of them seen just once. As to treatment: oral pan-JAK inhibitor, 5-10 mg twice daily. The sequencing here drew on CD8+ T cells sorted from blood, taken at week 24, from a patient treated with tofacitinib. All receptors come from a human donor with alopecia areata.

The V call is TRBV5-1, the J call TRBJ1-4; D is possibly TRBD1 (5 bases). The V end was cut by 0 bases, the J end by 6 bases, with 12 bases between. CDR3 size: 15 residues. CDR1 SGHRS and CDR2 YFSETQ come from the germline V gene. CDR3 in amino acids: CASSLDWGSDEKLFF. DNA of the CDR3: TGCGCCAGCAGCTTGGATTGGGGGTCCGATGAAAAACTGTTTTTT.

The chain carries TRBV6-6 and TRBJ1-1; D not certain. The CDR3 length is 13 residues. Trimming pared 2 bases from V and 7 bases from J, leaving 11 bases between. Germline CDR1 is MNHNY and CDR2 is SVGAGI (reference sequence). The CDR3 reads CASSYTHYDEAFF. CDR3 nucleotide sequence: TGTGCCAGCAGTTACACGCATTACGATGAAGCTTTCTTT.

Regarding this clone: Other DNA sequences in this specimen translate into the identical CDR3. The chain couples TRBV29-1 to TRBJ1-1; maybe TRBD1 (6 bases). The germline V gene encodes CDR1 SQVTM and CDR2 ANQGSEA. The CDR3 covers 12 residues. The ends were cut back, 3 bases at V and 7 bases at J, with 12 bases in the middle. For the CDR3, the DNA is TGCAGCGTTGAGGGGGAGGGGGGTGAAGCTTTCTTT. It codes for CSVEGEGGEAFF.

The chain links TRBV6-6 to TRBJ1-6; weak D call: TRBD1 (5 bases). The length of the CDR3 is 15 residues. Per germline, CDR1 MNHNY and CDR2 SVGAGI (reference sequence). Deletions cut 6 bases from V and 6 bases from J, with 15 bases between. This chain's CDR3 is CASSPRTSSNSPLHF. As DNA, the CDR3 is TGTGCCAGCAGCCCGAGGACAAGTAGTAATTCACCCCTCCACTTT.

The chain carries TRBV4-3 and TRBJ2-7; 9 bases map to TRBD1. Germline CDR1 LGHNA, CDR2 YSLEER. CDR3 length equals 15 residues. The junction had 4 bases not matched to a gene; V was cut back by 0 bases and J by 4 bases. The CDR3 reads CASSQDGGQGYEQYF. The CDR3 DNA reads as TGCGCCAGCAGCCAAGATGGGGGACAGGGATACGAGCAGTACTTC.

This chain links TRBV9 with TRBJ1-2; tentatively, D is TRBD1 (6 bases). CDR1 and CDR2 from the germline V gene are SGDLS and YYNGEE. V was trimmed by 10 bases and J by 8 bases, leaving 21 bases between them. The CDR3 length is 13 residues. CDR3: CASNAPGDSGYTF. CDR3 DNA sequence: TGTGCCTCAAATGCACCAGGGGACTCGGGCTACACCTTC.

This clone was seen more than once but under ten times. The genes are TRBV6-6 and TRBJ2-7; possibly TRBD1 for D (6 bases). There are 15 residues in the CDR3. Germline CDR1 is MNHNY and CDR2 is SVGAGI (reference sequence). V was clipped by 3 bases and J by 3 bases, with 15 bases between them. CDR3 DNA: TGTGCCAGCAGTTATCCACAGGGCGGCTTCTACGAGCAGTACTTC. Translated, it gives CASSYPQGGFYEQYF.

The chain combines TRBV30 with TRBJ1-5; 8 bases fit TRBD1. V lost 3 bases and J lost 0; bases outside the gene matches: 4. Looked up from germline, CDR1 is GTSNPN and CDR2 is SVGIG (reference sequence). The CDR3 length is 15 residues. DNA for the CDR3: TGTGCCTGGAGCGGGGGACAGGATAGCAATCAGCCCCAGCATTTT. It specifies CAWSGGQDSNQPQHF.

The rearrangement links TRBV30 to TRBJ1-1; no clear D. V lost 7 bases and J lost 0, with 12 bases in between. The CDR3 has 13 residues. Germline V gives CDR1 GTSNPN, CDR2 SVGIG (reference sequence). The CDR3 spells CAFSRGVNTEAFF. The DNA of the CDR3 is TGTGCCTTCTCTCGGGGAGTGAACACTGAAGCTTTCTTT.

Only a few counts were recorded for this clone. This CDR3 reads CASEGGSYNSPLHF. The CDR3 DNA sequence: TGCGCCAGCGAGGGTGGCTCCTATAATTCACCCCTCCACTTT. The rearrangement uses TRBV23-1 and TRBJ1-6; D is ambiguous. TRBV23-1 is placed among ORFs of uncertain function. Trimming removed 8 bases from V and 0 bases from J, with 8 bases in between. The CDR3 covers 14 residues.

This chain connects TRBV5-6 to TRBJ2-3; D may be TRBD2 (5 bases). Germline V gene data show CDR1 as SGHDT and CDR2 as YYEEEE. This CDR3 has 15 amino acids. V lost 0 bases and J lost 4, with 12 bases in between. The CDR3 region is CASSLEGLASDTQYF. DNA for the CDR3: TGTGCCAGCAGCTTGGAAGGGCTAGCTTCAGATACGCAGTATTTT.

V usage is TRBV11-3 and J usage is TRBJ2-1; D assignment may be TRBD1 or TRBD2 (5 bases each). This CDR3 has 14 amino acids. Germline loops: CDR1 SGHNT, CDR2 YENEEA. Trimming cost V 6 bases and J 0 bases, with 9 bases left between them. The CDR3 DNA follows: TGTGCCAGCAGGGGACGAGCCTCCTACAATGAGCAGTTCTTC. Translating it yields CASRGRASYNEQFF.

This chain links TRBV19 with TRBJ1-2; D is unclear. Trimming left V 3 bases short and J 6 bases short, with 17 bases between. The CDR3 loop spans 15 amino acids. Germline V gene data show CDR1 as LNHDA and CDR2 as SQIVND (reference sequence). CDR3 region: CASSISRMGADGYTF. The CDR3 DNA is TGTGCCAGTAGTATCTCGCGGATGGGCGCCGATGGCTACACCTTC.

This clone has a handful of counts. V is TRBV29-1 and J is TRBJ2-7, with 8 bases that match TRBD1. J lost 7 bases, V lost 1 base, and 12 bases had no gene match. CDR1 and CDR2 (germline): SQVTM, ANQGSEA. The CDR3 is 15 residues long. DNA for the CDR3: TGCAGCGTTGAAGCCCCTGGACAGGGTTCTTGGGAGCAGTACTTC. Translating it yields CSVEAPGQGSWEQYF.

The chain carries TRBV15 and TRBJ2-3; 8 bases match TRBD2. From germline, CDR1 is LNHNV and CDR2 YYDKDF (reference sequence). The V gene end was trimmed by 2 bases and the J gene end by 3 bases; junction bases not matched to a gene: 7. This CDR3 has 16 amino acids. CDR3 protein: CATSRSRGGSTDTQYF. CDR3 bases: TGTGCCACCAGCAGATCCCGCGGGGGGAGTACAGATACGCAGTATTTT.

This rearrangement joins TRBV9 to TRBJ2-3; the D gene is possibly TRBD2 (6 bases). Trimming removed 4 bases at V and 1 base at J, with 10 bases between. The CDR3 length is 14 residues. Germline CDR1 is SGDLS and CDR2 is YYNGEE. CDR3 nucleotides: TGTGCCAGCAGCCTATGGGGGGGCACAGATACGCAGTATTTT. Translated: CASSLWGGTDTQYF.

This clone was seen only a few times. The gene calls are TRBV29-1 and TRBJ1-2; a possible D gene is TRBD1 (5 bases). CDR3 size: 15 residues. With 7 bases removed from V and 1 base from J, the gap between germline ends came to 19 bases. The germline gives CDR1 SQVTM, CDR2 ANQGSEA. DNA for the CDR3: TGCAGCGGGGGCCTAGGCGAGGGGAATAACTATGGCTACACCTTC. This encodes CSGGLGEGNNYGYTF.

In this sample, this clone turned up a few times. The CDR3, as DNA: TGCGCCAGCAGCTTGGGAGACAGCTCTAACTATGGCTACACCTTC. It is translated as CASSLGDSSNYGYTF. This chain connects TRBV5-1 to TRBJ1-2, with D maybe TRBD1 (5 bases). V dropped 0 bases and J dropped 0 bases, with 9 bases sitting between them. The V gene's germline CDR1 is SGHRS and CDR2 YFSETQ. The length of the CDR3 is 15 residues.

The chain recombines TRBV30 with TRBJ2-2; TRBD2 matches at 7 bases. Germline V gene sequence: CDR1 GTSNPN, CDR2 SVGIG (reference sequence). The CDR3 has 17 residues. V shed 3 bases, J shed 1 base, and the junction held 11 bases outside the gene matches. The CDR3 protein is CAWSFGRDYKNTGELFF. The CDR3, as DNA: TGTGCCTGGAGCTTTGGCAGGGACTACAAGAACACCGGGGAGCTGTTTTTT.

This clone was observed a few times. The chain links TRBV15 to TRBJ2-2; TRBD1 agrees at 9 bases. The length of the CDR3 is 16 residues. Germline V gives CDR1 LNHNV, CDR2 YYDKDF (reference sequence). The ends lost 5 bases at V and 1 base at J; junction bases unmatched: 5. The CDR3 coding sequence is TGTGCCACCAGCGGCTACAGGGGGCGGAACACCGGGGAGCTGTTTTTT. This encodes CATSGYRGRNTGELFF.

V and J are TRBV27 and TRBJ1-6; tentative D call: TRBD1 (6 bases). Trimming took 0 bases from V and 5 from J, leaving 8 bases between them. CDR3 length equals 15 residues. Germline loops: CDR1 MNHEY, CDR2 SMNVEV (reference sequence). CDR3 protein: CASSLSRGDNSPLHF. The CDR3 DNA is TGTGCCAGCAGTTTATCAAGGGGGGATAATTCACCCCTCCACTTT.

The CDR3 sequence is CASSGNTQYF. The CDR3 DNA is TGTGCCAGCAGTGGAAATACGCAGTATTTT. The chain links TRBV25-1 to TRBJ2-3; D gene unclear. The V gene's germline CDR1 is MGHDK and CDR2 SYGVNS. The CDR3 runs 10 residues. Trimming stripped 4 bases from V and 7 bases from J, with 3 bases between.

The chain recombines TRBV19 with TRBJ2-1; D is unclear. Per the germline V gene, CDR1 is LNHDA and CDR2 is SQIVND (reference sequence). Between the trimmed V and J ends, which lost 3 bases and 7 bases, there was a span of 10 bases. CDR3 size: 13 residues. The CDR3 loop reads CASSISALNEQFF. CDR3 DNA: TGTGCCAGTAGTATTTCGGCGTTAAATGAGCAGTTCTTC.

This clone was detected only a few times. The chain uses TRBV19 and TRBJ1-1, with D perhaps matching TRBD1 (6 bases). Trimming took off 3 bases at V and 0 bases at J, with 14 bases between the two ends. Per the germline V gene, CDR1 is LNHDA and CDR2 is SQIVND (reference sequence). The CDR3 consists of 16 residues. In DNA form, the CDR3 reads TGTGCCAGTAGTATCAGAACCGGGGGCATGAACACTGAAGCTTTCTTT. Its translation: CASSIRTGGMNTEAFF.